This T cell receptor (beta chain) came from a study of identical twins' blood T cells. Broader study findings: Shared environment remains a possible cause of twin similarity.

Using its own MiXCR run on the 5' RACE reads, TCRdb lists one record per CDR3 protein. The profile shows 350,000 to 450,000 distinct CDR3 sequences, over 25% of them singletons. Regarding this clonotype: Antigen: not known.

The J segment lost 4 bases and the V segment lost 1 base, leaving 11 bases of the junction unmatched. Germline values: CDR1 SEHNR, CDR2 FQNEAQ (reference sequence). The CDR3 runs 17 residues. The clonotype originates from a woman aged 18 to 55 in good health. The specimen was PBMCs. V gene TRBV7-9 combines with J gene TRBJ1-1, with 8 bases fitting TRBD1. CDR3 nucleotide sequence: TGTGCCAGCAGCTTAGGAAGGCCTGCGCAGGGGGCCACTGAAGCTTTCTTT. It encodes CASSLGRPAQGATEAFF.